One and the same sample provided the 9 T cell receptor beta chains below, sequenced in a study of regulatory T cells in long-lasting Graves disease. Regarding time point: newly diagnosed GD, antithyroid drugs for less than 3 months. TCR sequences were obtained from RNA taken from PBMCs. Construction of the TCR beta libraries employed iRepertoire HTBI primers in conjunction with Arm-PCR of CDR3 regions. TCRdb itself ran the multiplex PCR reads through MiXCR, one entry per CDR3 protein. There are roughly 260,000 distinct CDR3 sequences in the sample; 15% to 20% occur only once, and about 14% lies in the top ten. Separately, the same data were catalogued under a study of T cells in Graves' hyperthyroidism and ophthalmopathy.

The material sequenced was peripheral blood mononuclear cells (PBMCs), taken at new diagnosis, from a patient treated with antithyroid drugs. The receptors were sampled from a woman aged 25 to 39 with Graves disease.

This clonotype was observed many times. This chain links TRBV5-1 with TRBJ1-2; D not resolved. CDR1 and CDR2 (germline): SGHRS, YFSETQ. The CDR3 spans 14 residues. V lost 7 bases and J 5 bases, leaving 18 bases between the germline ends. CDR3 bases: TGCGCCAGCTCCCCTCGGGAGACGACGTATGGCTACACCTTC. This encodes CASSPRETTYGYTF.

The chain carries TRBV18 and TRBJ2-1; D not certain. Germline V gene sequence: CDR1 KGHSH, CDR2 LQKENI. This CDR3 region has 15 residues. Trimming took off 0 bases at V and 7 bases at J, with 13 bases between the two ends. The CDR3 nucleotides are TGTGCCAGCTCACCACCGATCGGAAGTAAGAATGAGCAGTTCTTC. Amino acid sequence: CASSPPIGSKNEQFF.

This clonotype was counted only a few times. This rearrangement joins TRBV10-3 to TRBJ1-5, with D unresolved. Trimming left V 6 bases short and J 0 bases short, with 9 bases between. The CDR3 is 14 residues long. Germline V lookup: CDR1 ENHRY, CDR2 SYGVKD. The chain's CDR3 is CAIRPDGSNQPQHF. CDR3 nucleotide sequence: TGTGCCATCAGACCCGACGGTAGCAATCAGCCCCAGCATTTT.

The chain couples TRBV5-8 to TRBJ2-1; TRBD1 matches at 7 bases. Near its end, the DNA agrees better with TRBJ2-5, so the J call may be wrong. Germline assignment: CDR1 SGHTS and CDR2 YDEGEE. CDR3 length: 15 amino acids. Here the CDR3 DNA reads TGTGCCAGCAGCTACCGACAGGGTTTGAGAGAGACCCAGTACTTC. Its protein is CASSYRQGLRETQYF.

The rearrangement links TRBV2 to TRBJ2-1; tentative D call: TRBD2 (6 bases). The germline CDR1 and CDR2 sequences are SNHLY and FYNNEI. This CDR3 spans 12 amino acids. The ends were cut back, 7 bases at V and 5 bases at J, with 9 bases in the middle. CDR3 bases: TGTGCCAGCAAGGCGGGGAACAATGAGCAGTTCTTC. This gives the protein CASKAGNNEQFF. Full variable domain (remainder filled in from reference TRBV2 and TRBJ2-1): EPEVTQTPSHQVTQMGQEVILRCVPISNHLYFYWYRQILGQKVEFLVSFYNNEISEKSEIFDDQFSVERPDGSNFTLKIRSTKLEDSAMYFCASKAGNNEQFFGPGTRLTVL.

Written as DNA, the CDR3 is TGTGCCAGCAGGGGTGAGACTGAAGCTTTCTTT. Residues: CASRGETEAFF. The gene calls are TRBV5-6 and TRBJ1-1; D unresolved. Germline V gives CDR1 SGHDT, CDR2 YYEEEE. V lost 5 bases and J 5 bases, leaving 7 bases between the germline ends. The CDR3 is 11 amino acids.

The table lists this clonotype with many counts. The J gene is TRBJ1-2, the V gene TRBV12-3 or TRBV12-4; D unresolved. The CDR3 has 15 amino acids. V lost 5 bases and J 8 bases, leaving 21 bases between the germline ends. The chain's CDR3 is CASSPVSGRTRGYTF. CDR3 DNA: TGTGCCAGCAGTCCAGTGTCGGGCAGGACCAGGGGCTACACCTTC.

This clonotype was seen repeatedly, ten times or more. The genes are TRBV7-9 and TRBJ1-1; 7 nucleotides align to TRBD1. The CDR3 has 15 amino acids. V was pared by 6 bases and J by 6 bases, with 13 bases of the junction left unmatched. Germline V lookup: CDR1 SEHNR, CDR2 FQNEAQ (reference sequence). CDR3 residues: CASSPDPDRTPEAFF. CDR3 DNA: TGTGCCAGCAGTCCAGATCCGGACAGGACCCCTGAAGCTTTCTTT. The full variable domain, rest sourced from reference TRBV7-9 and TRBJ1-1, is DTGVSQNPRHKITKRGQNVTFRCDPISEHNRLYWYRQTLGQGPEFLTYFQNEAQLEKSRLLSDRFSAERPKGSFSTLEIQRTEQGDSAMYLCASSPDPDRTPEAFFGQGTRLTVV.

This clonotype was counted ten times or more. The chain employs TRBV10-3 and TRBJ1-4; 10 nucleotides match TRBD1. V was clipped by 6 bases and J by 4 bases; unmatched bases: 2. The length of the CDR3 is 14 residues. Germline V lookup: CDR1 ENHRY, CDR2 SYGVKD. CDR3 loop: CAIRGQGNNEKLFF. The CDR3 DNA is TGTGCCATCAGGGGACAGGGGAATAATGAAAAACTGTTTTTT.